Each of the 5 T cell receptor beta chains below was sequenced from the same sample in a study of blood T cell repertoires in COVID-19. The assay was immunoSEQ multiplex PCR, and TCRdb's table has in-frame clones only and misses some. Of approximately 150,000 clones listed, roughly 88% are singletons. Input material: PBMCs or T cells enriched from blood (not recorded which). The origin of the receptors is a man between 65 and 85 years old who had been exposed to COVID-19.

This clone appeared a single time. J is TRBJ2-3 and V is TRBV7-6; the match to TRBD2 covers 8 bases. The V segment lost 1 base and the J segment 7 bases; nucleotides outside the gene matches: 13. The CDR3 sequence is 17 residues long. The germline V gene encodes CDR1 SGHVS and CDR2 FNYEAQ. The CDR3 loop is CASSLVAAGAGENTQYF. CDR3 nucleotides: TGTGCCAGCAGCTTAGTGGCAGCGGGAGCAGGGGAGAATACGCAGTATTTT.

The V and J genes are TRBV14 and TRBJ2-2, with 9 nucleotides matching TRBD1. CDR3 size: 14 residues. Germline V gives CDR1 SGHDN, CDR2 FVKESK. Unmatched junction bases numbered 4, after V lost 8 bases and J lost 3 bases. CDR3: CASAGQGHTGELFF. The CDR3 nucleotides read TGTGCCAGCGCGGGACAGGGACACACCGGGGAGCTGTTTTTT.

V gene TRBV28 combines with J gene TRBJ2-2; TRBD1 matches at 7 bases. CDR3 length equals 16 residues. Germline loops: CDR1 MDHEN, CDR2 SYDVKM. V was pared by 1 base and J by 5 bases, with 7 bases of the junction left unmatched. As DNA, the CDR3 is TGTGCCAGCAGTTTATTTCCGGGACAGATAACCGGGGAGCTGTTTTTT. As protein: CASSLFPGQITGELFF.

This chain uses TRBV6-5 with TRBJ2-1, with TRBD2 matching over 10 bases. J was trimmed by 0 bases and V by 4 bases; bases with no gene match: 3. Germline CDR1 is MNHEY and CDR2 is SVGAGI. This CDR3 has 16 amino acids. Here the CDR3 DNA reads TGTGCCAGCAGTTCCCGACTAGCGGGCTCCTACAATGAGCAGTTCTTC. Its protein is CASSSRLAGSYNEQFF.

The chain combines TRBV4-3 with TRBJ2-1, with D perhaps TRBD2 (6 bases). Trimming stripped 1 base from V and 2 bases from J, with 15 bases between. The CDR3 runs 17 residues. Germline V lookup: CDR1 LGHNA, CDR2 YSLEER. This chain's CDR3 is CASSQGKMSGAYNEQFF. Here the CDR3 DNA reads TGCGCCAGCAGCCAAGGAAAAATGTCGGGAGCCTACAATGAGCAGTTCTTC.